The T cell receptor (beta chain) described here comes from a study of cytomegalovirus exposure and HLA in healthy donors. The study, taken as a whole, reports: There were reportedly fewer N-insertions in an Asian-associated ancestry cluster than the roughly 670-donor mean, in a later analysis. DRB1 showed the most TCR associations and HLA-C the fewest in a later analysis, as rates varied by HLA locus.

Both 60 Vbeta primers and 13 Jbeta primers went into the PCR. Only in-frame clones appear in the TCRdb table, and some are missing; sequencing was by immunoSEQ multiplex PCR. The table lists some 110,000 clones, around 70% of them singletons, with around 5% in the top ten. Comment on this clone: Antigen unknown.

The CDR3 is made up of 15 amino acids. Unmatched junction bases numbered 6, after V lost 3 bases and J lost 4 bases. Germline V gene data show CDR1 as SGDLS and CDR2 as YYNGEE. The chain uses TRBV9 and TRBJ2-2; TRBD1 agrees at 7 bases. Material: PBMCs. This sequence originates from a man younger than 40 in good health and CMV-seropositive. The DNA for the CDR3 is TGTGCCAGCAGCGCGGGACAGCTCGGCACCGGGGAGCTGTTTTTT. The encoded protein is CASSAGQLGTGELFF.